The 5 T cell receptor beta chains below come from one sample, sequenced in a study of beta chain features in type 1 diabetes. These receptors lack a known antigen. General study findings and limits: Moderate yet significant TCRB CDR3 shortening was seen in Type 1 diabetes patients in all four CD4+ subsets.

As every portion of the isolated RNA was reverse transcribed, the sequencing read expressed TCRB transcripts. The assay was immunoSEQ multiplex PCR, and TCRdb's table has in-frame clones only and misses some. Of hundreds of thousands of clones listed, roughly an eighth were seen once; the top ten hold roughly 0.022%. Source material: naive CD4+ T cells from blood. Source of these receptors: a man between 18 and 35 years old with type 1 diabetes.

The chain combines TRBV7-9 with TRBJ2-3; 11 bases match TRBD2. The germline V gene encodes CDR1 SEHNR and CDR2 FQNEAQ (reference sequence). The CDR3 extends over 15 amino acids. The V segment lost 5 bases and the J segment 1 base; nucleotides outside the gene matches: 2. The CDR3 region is CASSKGLAGTDTQYF. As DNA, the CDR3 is TGTGCCAGCAGCAAGGGACTAGCGGGCACAGATACGCAGTATTTT. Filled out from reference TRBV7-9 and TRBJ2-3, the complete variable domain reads DTGVSQNPRHKITKRGQNVTFRCDPISEHNRLYWYRQTLGQGPEFLTYFQNEAQLEKSRLLSDRFSAERPKGSFSTLEIQRTEQGDSAMYLCASSKGLAGTDTQYFGPGTRLTVL.

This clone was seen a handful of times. The CDR3 region has the DNA TGTGCCATCGGAGGGATCTCTGGAAACACCATATATTTT. Its protein product is CAIGGISGNTIYF. This chain joins TRBV10-3 and TRBJ1-3; D is unclear. The germline V and J ends were trimmed by 8 bases and 0 bases, with 8 bases remaining between them. This CDR3 region has 13 residues. The germline gives CDR1 ENHRY, CDR2 SYGVKD.

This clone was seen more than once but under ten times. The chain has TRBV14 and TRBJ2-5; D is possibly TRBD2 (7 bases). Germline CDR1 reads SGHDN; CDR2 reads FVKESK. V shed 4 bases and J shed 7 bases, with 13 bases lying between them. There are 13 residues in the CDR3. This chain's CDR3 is CASSPGAGATQYF. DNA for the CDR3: TGTGCCAGCAGCCCTGGGGCGGGGGCGACCCAGTACTTC.

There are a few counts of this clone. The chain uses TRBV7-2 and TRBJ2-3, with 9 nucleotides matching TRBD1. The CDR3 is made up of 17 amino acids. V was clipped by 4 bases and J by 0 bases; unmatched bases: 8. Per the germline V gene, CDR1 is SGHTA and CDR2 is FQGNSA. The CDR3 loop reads CASSSRDRVFSTDTQYF. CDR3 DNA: TGTGCCAGCAGCTCCCGGGACAGGGTATTTAGCACAGATACGCAGTATTTT.

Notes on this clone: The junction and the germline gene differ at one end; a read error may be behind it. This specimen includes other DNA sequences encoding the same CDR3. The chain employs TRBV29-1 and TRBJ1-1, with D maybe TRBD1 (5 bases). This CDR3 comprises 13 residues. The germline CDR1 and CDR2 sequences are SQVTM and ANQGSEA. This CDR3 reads CSVEGQGGTEAFF. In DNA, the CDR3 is TGCAGCGTGGAAGGGCAGGGAGGGACTGAAGCTTTCTTT. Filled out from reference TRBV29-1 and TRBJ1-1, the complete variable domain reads SAVISQKPSRDICQRGTSLTIQCQVDSQVTMMFWYRQQPGQSLTLIATANQGSEATYESGFVIDKFPISRPNLTFSTLTVSNMSPEDSSIYLCSVEGQGGTEAFFGQGTRLTVV.